These T cell receptor beta chains were read from a single sample in a study of vaccination and CD4 T cells after COVID-19. TCRdb itself ran the PCR reads through MiXCR, one entry per CDR3 protein. The sample has 9,000 to 15,000 distinct CDR3 sequences, around 50% seen once. For these receptors, no antigen is known. The sample was CD4+ T cells from blood, cultured in vitro. These receptors were taken from a human donor who had recovered from COVID-19. CDR3s include the opening cysteine and the closing phenylalanine or tryptophan. D genes are given only for firm matches. Rows may omit the clone size; those that give it use once, few, many or a size class.

clone_size: few; v_call: TRBV5-6; j_call: TRBJ2-5; d_call: TRBD2; cdr3_aa: CASSHLAGGGETQYF; cdr3_nt: TGTGCCAGCAGCCACCTAGCGGGGGGGGGAGAGACCCAGTACTTC
clone_size: NA; v_call: TRBV6-2/TRBV6-3; j_call: TRBJ2-1; d_call: TRBD2; cdr3_aa: CASSYSVAGGRLREQFF; cdr3_nt: TGTGCCAGCAGTTACTCGGTAGCGGGGGGCCGCCTAAGGGAGCAGTTCTTC
clone_size: few; v_call: TRBV20-1; j_call: TRBJ2-3; d_call: NA; cdr3_aa: CSATGPSGRTDTQYF; cdr3_nt: TGCAGTGCTACCGGCCCGTCGGGGCGCACAGATACGCAGTATTTT
clone_size: NA; v_call: TRBV6-2/TRBV6-3; j_call: TRBJ1-2; d_call: NA; cdr3_aa: CASRSRTYGYTF; cdr3_nt: TGTGCCAGCAGAAGTAGGACTTATGGCTACACCTTC
clone_size: NA; v_call: TRBV12-3/TRBV12-4; j_call: TRBJ2-2; d_call: TRBD2; cdr3_aa: CASSPRGRTSWTGELFF; cdr3_nt: TGTGCCAGCAGTCCACGCGGGAGGACTAGCTGGACCGGGGAGCTGTTTTTT
clone_size: NA; v_call: TRBV20-1; j_call: TRBJ1-1; d_call: NA; cdr3_aa: CSARGLFRENTEAFF; cdr3_nt: TGCAGTGCCCGGGGACTCTTTAGGGAGAACACTGAAGCTTTCTTT
clone_size: NA; v_call: TRBV7-2; j_call: TRBJ2-1; d_call: NA; cdr3_aa: CASRNTGSGEQFF; cdr3_nt: TGTGCCAGCAGGAATACAGGGTCAGGCGAGCAGTTCTTC
clone_size: NA; v_call: TRBV7-2; j_call: TRBJ2-1; d_call: TRBD2; cdr3_aa: CASSFVAGSYNEQFF; cdr3_nt: TGTGCCAGCAGCTTCGTAGCGGGGAGCTACAATGAGCAGTTCTTC
clone_size: NA; v_call: TRBV10-3; j_call: TRBJ2-3; d_call: NA; cdr3_aa: CAISDRVDTQYF; cdr3_nt: TGTGCCATCAGCGACAGAGTAGATACGCAGTATTTT
clone_size: NA; v_call: TRBV19; j_call: TRBJ1-2; d_call: NA; cdr3_aa: CASTRYGVTGYTF; cdr3_nt: TGTGCCAGTACCCGATACGGGGTGACTGGCTACACCTTC